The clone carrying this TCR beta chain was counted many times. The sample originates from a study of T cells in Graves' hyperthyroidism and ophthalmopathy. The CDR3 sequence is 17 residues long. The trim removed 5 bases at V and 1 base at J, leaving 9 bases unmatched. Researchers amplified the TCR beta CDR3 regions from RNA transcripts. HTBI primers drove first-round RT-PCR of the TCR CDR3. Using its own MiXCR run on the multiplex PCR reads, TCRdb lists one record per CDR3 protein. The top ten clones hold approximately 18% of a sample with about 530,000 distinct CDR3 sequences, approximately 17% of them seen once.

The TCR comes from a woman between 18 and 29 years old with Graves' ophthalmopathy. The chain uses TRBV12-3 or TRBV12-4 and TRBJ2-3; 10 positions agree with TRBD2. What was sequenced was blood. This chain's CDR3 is CASSLTSGIRGTDTQYF. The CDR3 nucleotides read TGTGCCAGCAGTCTTACTAGCGGGATACGCGGCACAGATACGCAGTATTTT.